These T cell receptor beta chains were read from a single sample in a study of shared clonotypes between healthy human individuals. Generated by immunoSEQ multiplex PCR, the TCRdb table keeps only in-frame clones and is missing some. This sample carries 2 million or so clones, roughly 96% of them seen once, and the ten largest clones take 0.13%. Sequenced sample: naive CD4+ T cells sorted from blood. The receptors shown here come from a man younger than 30 in good health. CDR3s include the opening cysteine and the closing phenylalanine or tryptophan. The D gene is left open where the match is weak. Some rows have no size entry. The others give once, few or many, or a class for an expanded clone.

D | size | J | V | DNA | CDR3
NA | NA | TRBJ1-1 | TRBV6-5 | TGTGCCAGTTCAAGGGGTTACACTGAAGCTTTCTTT | CASSRGYTEAFF
TRBD1 | NA | TRBJ2-7 | TRBV6-6 | TGTGCCAGCAGTTACACCACGGGACAGACCTACGAGCAGTACTTC | CASSYTTGQTYEQYF
NA | NA | TRBJ1-5 | TRBV19 | TGTGCCAGTAGTTGGACCGCAGGGAATCAGCCCCAGCATTTT | CASSWTAGNQPQHF
NA | NA | TRBJ1-4 | TRBV6-6 | TGTGCCAGCGGGCCCCCTCCTGAAAAACTGTTTTTT | CASGPPPEKLFF
NA | NA | TRBJ1-1 | TRBV6-1 | TGTGCCAGCAACCGGGGTATAATGAACACTGAAGCTTTCTTT | CASNRGIMNTEAFF
TRBD1 | NA | TRBJ2-3 | TRBV5-6 | TGTGCCAGCAGCTTTCGACAGGGGACAGATACGCAGTATTTT | CASSFRQGTDTQYF
NA | NA | TRBJ2-7 | TRBV5-4 | TGTGCCAGCAGCAAATCTGGGTTGCACGGAAACTACGAGCAGTACTTC | CASSKSGLHGNYEQYF
TRBD1 | NA | TRBJ1-1 | TRBV18 | TGTGCCAGCTCACTGGACAGGGGGCAGGCTGAAGCTTTCTTT | CASSLDRGQAEAFF
TRBD1 | NA | TRBJ2-2 | TRBV10-2 | TGCGCCAGCACCCGACAGGGGGCGACCGGGGAGCTGTTTTTT | CASTRQGATGELFF
NA | NA | TRBJ2-7 | TRBV2 | TGTGCCAGCAGTGAGCAGGGGATCCCTTTTAGCGAGCAGTACTTC | CASSEQGIPFSEQYF
NA | NA | TRBJ1-2 | TRBV6-5 | TGTGCCAGCAGTTACATGGGGGGGGCCGATGGCTACACCTTC | CASSYMGGADGYTF
TRBD1 | NA | TRBJ1-4 | TRBV7-2 | TGTGCCAGCAGCCCCGATGTGGCCAGGGGGCAGGAAAAACTGTTTTTT | CASSPDVARGQEKLFF
NA | NA | TRBJ2-5 | TRBV7-9 | TGTGCCAGCAGCTTAGTAAACCTAGCCAGCGATGGGGGGACCCAGTACTTC | CASSLVNLASDGGTQYF
NA | NA | TRBJ2-3 | TRBV6-5 | TGTGCCAGCAGTTACATCAGCGACGGGACAGATACGCAGTATTTT | CASSYISDGTDTQYF
NA | NA | TRBJ2-7 | TRBV7-8 | TGTGCCAGCAGCTTATCCGCAGACTACGAGCAGTACTTC | CASSLSADYEQYF
NA | NA | TRBJ1-5 | TRBV30 | TGTGCCTGGAGTGGGGTCAATCAGCCCCAGCATTTT | CAWSGVNQPQHF
NA | NA | TRBJ2-2 | TRBV10-1 | TGCGCCTCCGGTACGGGTACGAACACCGGGGAGCTGTTTTTT | CASGTGTNTGELFF
NA | NA | TRBJ2-4 | TRBV6-1 | TGTGCCAGCAGTGGGGGATTAGCCAAAAACATTCAGTACTTC | CASSGGLAKNIQYF
NA | NA | TRBJ1-2 | TRBV14 | TGTGCCAGCAGCCCGGGGCAGAACTATGGCTACACCTTC | CASSPGQNYGYTF
NA | NA | TRBJ1-1 | TRBV6-6 | TGTGCCAGCAGACCCGGGGGAAGGGGGACGAACACTGAAGCTTTCTTT | CASRPGGRGTNTEAFF
NA | NA | TRBJ2-4 | TRBV15 | TGTGCCACCAGCAGAGATCTGGCGGGGACAAACAAAAACATTCAGTACTTC | CATSRDLAGTNKNIQYF
NA | once | TRBJ2-7 | TRBV2 | TGTGCCAGCCGTAAGGGGGGGGCTTCCTACGAGCAGTACTTC | CASRKGGASYEQYF
NA | NA | TRBJ2-3 | TRBV5-1 | TGCGCCAGCAGCTTGGGGAACAGGACGACTAGCACAGATACGCAGTATTTT | CASSLGNRTTSTDTQYF
NA | NA | TRBJ2-2 | TRBV19 | TGTGCCAGTAGTACCCCCCTCGACAGGCCGAACACCGGGGAGCTGTTTTTT | CASSTPLDRPNTGELFF
NA | NA | TRBJ2-3 | TRBV30 | TGTGCCTGGGCCCCGATAGCAGATACGCAGTATTTT | CAWAPIADTQYF
NA | NA | TRBJ2-1 | TRBV11-2 | TGTGCCAGCAGTACAAGCGGGTACTACAATGAGCAGTTCTTC | CASSTSGYYNEQFF
NA | once | TRBJ2-3 | TRBV7-9 | TGTGCCAGCGCCTTGGACCAGGGGCTGAGCACAGATACGCAGTATTTT | CASALDQGLSTDTQYF
NA | NA | TRBJ2-7 | TRBV13 | TGTGCCAGCAGTTTAGGGGGATCCTCCTACGAGCAGTACTTC | CASSLGGSSYEQYF
TRBD1 | NA | TRBJ2-1 | TRBV7-3 | TGTGCCAGCAGCTGGCCGGGACAGTACAATGAGCAGTTCTTC | CASSWPGQYNEQFF
NA | few | TRBJ2-7 | TRBV6-1 | TGTGCCAGCAGTGAACTTCGCAGGGGTGGTGAGCAGTACTTC | CASSELRRGGEQYF
NA | NA | TRBJ1-5 | TRBV28 | TGTGCCAGCAGTTTCAGCAATCAGCCCCAGCATTTT | CASSFSNQPQHF
NA | NA | TRBJ2-3 | TRBV27 | TGTGCCAGCAGTTTTCGGGGGGCCTTCACAGATACGCAGTATTTT | CASSFRGAFTDTQYF
NA | NA | TRBJ1-1 | TRBV6-5 | TGTGCCAGCAGTTTGGACAGAATGAACACTGAAGCTTTCTTT | CASSLDRMNTEAFF
NA | NA | TRBJ2-7 | TRBV28 | TGTGCCAGCAGTTCAGAGATGACCTCCTACGAGCAGTACTTC | CASSSEMTSYEQYF
NA | once | TRBJ2-1 | TRBV7-2 | TGTGCCAGCAGCTTAGAGGGAACTAACTACAATGAGCAGTTCTTC | CASSLEGTNYNEQFF
TRBD2 | NA | TRBJ2-7 | TRBV5-4 | TGTGCCAGCAGCTTGGGGAGCGGGAGAGACTACGAGCAGTACTTC | CASSLGSGRDYEQYF
TRBD2 | NA | TRBJ2-7 | TRBV18 | TGTGCCAGCTCACCACTCCAGGTTCGGGACAAAACGACTAGCGGGAGACCAACCTACGAGCAGTACTTC | CASSPLQVRDKTTSGRPTYEQYF
NA | NA | TRBJ1-6 | TRBV6-5 | TGTGCCAGCAGTACGGGGGGCGCGGGAAATTCACCCCTCCACTTT | CASSTGGAGNSPLHF
TRBD1 | NA | TRBJ1-4 | TRBV7-9 | TGTGCCAGCAGTAAGGGACAGTCTAATGAAAAACTGTTTTTT | CASSKGQSNEKLFF
NA | NA | TRBJ2-7 | TRBV6-6 | TGTGCCAGCAGTTACGACGGGACACAATACGAGCAGTACTTC | CASSYDGTQYEQYF
NA | once | TRBJ2-7 | TRBV5-4 | TGTGCCAGCAGCAATCCCGCCGGGACTGGGGGGTACGAGCAGTACTTC | CASSNPAGTGGYEQYF
TRBD2 | NA | TRBJ2-2 | TRBV5-1 | TGCGCCAGCAGTCGACTAGCGGGAGGCTCCGGGGAGCTGTTTTTT | CASSRLAGGSGELFF
TRBD1 | NA | TRBJ1-1 | TRBV6-5 | TGTGCCAGCAGTTATTCAGGACAGGGCGACACTGAAGCTTTCTTT | CASSYSGQGDTEAFF
NA | NA | TRBJ1-2 | TRBV30 | TGTGCCTGGAGTTTAAGGTCAAAGGACGGCTACACCTTC | CAWSLRSKDGYTF
NA | NA | TRBJ2-1 | TRBV2 | TGTGCCAGCAGTGAAGCGCTTGGCGGTACTTTTCTTAACAATGAGCAGTTCTTC | CASSEALGGTFLNNEQFF
TRBD1 | NA | TRBJ2-5 | TRBV28 | TGTGCCAGCAGTTTCACGCTTTTACCCACGTCGACAGGGAGAGAGACCCAGTACTTC | CASSFTLLPTSTGRETQYF
TRBD2 | NA | TRBJ2-3 | TRBV11-2 | TGTGCCAGCAGCATCACTAGCGGGAGGGCCACAGATACGCAGTATTTT | CASSITSGRATDTQYF
NA | NA | TRBJ2-1 | TRBV5-1 | TGCGCCAGCAGCTTGGTCTCGTGGTCCTACAATGAGCAGTTCTTC | CASSLVSWSYNEQFF
NA | NA | TRBJ2-1 | TRBV9 | TGTGCCAGCAGCGTAGTAAGCGGTCTCTACAATGAGCAGTTCTTC | CASSVVSGLYNEQFF
NA | NA | TRBJ2-2 | TRBV12-5 | TGTGCTAGTGGTTTCGGGGAAGTCGCCGGGGAGCTGTTTTTT | CASGFGEVAGELFF
NA | NA | TRBJ2-5 | TRBV2 | TGTGCCAGCAGTGAAAACAGATTTCAAGAGACCCAGTACTTC | CASSENRFQETQYF
TRBD1 | NA | TRBJ2-5 | TRBV7-9 | TGTGCCAGCAGCTTGGGGGACAGGGGGCTGGAGACCCAGTACTTC | CASSLGDRGLETQYF
TRBD2 | once | TRBJ2-3 | TRBV11-2 | TGTGCCAGCAGCACCCGACTAGCGGGAGCTAGCACAGATACGCAGTATTTT | CASSTRLAGASTDTQYF
TRBD2 | NA | TRBJ2-7 | TRBV25-1 | TGTGCCAGCAGTGAATTCGGGAAGCGGGGGGGGAGCTCCTACGAGCAGTACTTC | CASSEFGKRGGSSYEQYF